This TCR beta chain was retrieved from a study of quantifying T cell responses using KT2 cells. Study at large: RNA was reverse transcribed with TCR alpha and beta constant-region primers.

The J segment lost 1 base and the V segment lost 2 bases, leaving 12 bases of the junction unmatched. This CDR3 contains 19 residues. From germline, CDR1 is KGHSH and CDR2 LQKENI. An oligo carrying a UMI was ligated to the cDNA 3' end. The first PCR ran approximately 4 cycles with an equimolar RC1.1 and RC1.2 beta primer mix. TCRdb used MiXCR to reprocess the UMI-ligation and nested PCR reads, holding one entry per CDR3 protein. The profile shows 52,000 or so distinct CDR3 sequences, around 12% of them singletons. The chain uses TRBV18 and TRBJ2-5, with 11 bases lining up with TRBD1. This TCR was sampled from a human donor. The sequencing input was PBMCs spiked with cells of the T cell clone KT2. The CDR3 sequence is CASSPAGQGAPMAQETQYF. The CDR3 DNA reads as TGTGCCAGCTCACCAGCCGGACAGGGGGCACCTATGGCCCAAGAGACCCAGTACTTC.